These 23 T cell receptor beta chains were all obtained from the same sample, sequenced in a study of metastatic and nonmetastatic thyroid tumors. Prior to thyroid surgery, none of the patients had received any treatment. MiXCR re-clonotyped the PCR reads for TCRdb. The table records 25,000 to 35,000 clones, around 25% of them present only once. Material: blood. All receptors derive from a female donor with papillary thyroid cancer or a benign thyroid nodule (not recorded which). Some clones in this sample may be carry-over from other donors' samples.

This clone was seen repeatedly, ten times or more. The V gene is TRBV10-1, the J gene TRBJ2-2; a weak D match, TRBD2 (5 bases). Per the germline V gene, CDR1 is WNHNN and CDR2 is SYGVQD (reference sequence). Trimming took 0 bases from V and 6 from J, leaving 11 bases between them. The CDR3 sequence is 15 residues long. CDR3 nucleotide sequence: TGCGCCAGCAGTGAGTCAGAGGGAATAGCCGGGGAGCTGTTTTTT. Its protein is CASSESEGIAGELFF.

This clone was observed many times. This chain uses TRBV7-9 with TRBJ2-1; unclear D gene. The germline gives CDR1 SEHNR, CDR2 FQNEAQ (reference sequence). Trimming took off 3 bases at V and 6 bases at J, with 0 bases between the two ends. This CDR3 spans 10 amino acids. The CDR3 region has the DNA TGTGCCAGCAGCTTCAATGAGCAGTTCTTC. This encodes CASSFNEQFF. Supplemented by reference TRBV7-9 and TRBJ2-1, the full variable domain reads DTGVSQNPRHKITKRGQNVTFRCDPISEHNRLYWYRQTLGQGPEFLTYFQNEAQLEKSRLLSDRFSAERPKGSFSTLEIQRTEQGDSAMYLCASSFNEQFFGPGTRLTVL.

CDR3 amino acids: CASSPYQGLNTEAFF. In DNA, the CDR3 is TGTGCCAGCAGCCCCTACCAGGGGTTGAACACTGAAGCTTTCTTT. The V and J genes are TRBV11-2 and TRBJ1-1, with D perhaps TRBD1 (6 bases). Trimming stripped 5 bases from V and 0 bases from J, with 13 bases between. Germline V gene data show CDR1 as SGHAT and CDR2 as FQNNGV. CDR3 size: 15 residues.

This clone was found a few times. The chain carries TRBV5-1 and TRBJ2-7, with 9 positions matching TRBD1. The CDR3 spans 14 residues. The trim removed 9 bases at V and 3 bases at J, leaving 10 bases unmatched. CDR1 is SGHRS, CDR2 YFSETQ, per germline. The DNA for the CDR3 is TGCGCCATCAGTCTCGGGACAGGGCTCTACGAGCAGTACTTC. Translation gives CAISLGTGLYEQYF.

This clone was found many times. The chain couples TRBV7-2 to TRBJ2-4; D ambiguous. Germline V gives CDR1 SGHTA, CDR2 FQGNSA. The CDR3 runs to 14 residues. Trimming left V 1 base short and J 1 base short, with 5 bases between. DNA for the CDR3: TGTGCCAGCAGCTTAGATATCGCCAAAAACATTCAGTACTTC. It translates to CASSLDIAKNIQYF.

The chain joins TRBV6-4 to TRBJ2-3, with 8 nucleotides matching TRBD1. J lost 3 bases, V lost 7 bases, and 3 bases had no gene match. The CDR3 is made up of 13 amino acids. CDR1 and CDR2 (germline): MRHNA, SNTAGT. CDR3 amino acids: CASKRTGTDTQYF. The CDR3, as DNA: TGTGCCAGCAAAAGGACAGGGACAGATACGCAGTATTTT.

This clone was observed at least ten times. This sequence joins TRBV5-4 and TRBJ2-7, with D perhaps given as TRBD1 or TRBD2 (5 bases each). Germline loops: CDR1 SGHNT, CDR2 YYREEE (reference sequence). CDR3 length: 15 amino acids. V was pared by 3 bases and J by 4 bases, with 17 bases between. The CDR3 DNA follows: TGTGCCAGCAGCTCCGCTGGGGGAACGCGTTACGAGCAGTACTTC. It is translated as CASSSAGGTRYEQYF.

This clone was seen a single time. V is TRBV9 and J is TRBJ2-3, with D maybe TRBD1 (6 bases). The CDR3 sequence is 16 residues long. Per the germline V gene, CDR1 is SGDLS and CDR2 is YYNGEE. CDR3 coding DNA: TGTGCAAGCGCCAAGCAGGGGAAAGGGGGTCCGGATACGCAGTATTTT. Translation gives CASAKQGKGGPDTQYF.

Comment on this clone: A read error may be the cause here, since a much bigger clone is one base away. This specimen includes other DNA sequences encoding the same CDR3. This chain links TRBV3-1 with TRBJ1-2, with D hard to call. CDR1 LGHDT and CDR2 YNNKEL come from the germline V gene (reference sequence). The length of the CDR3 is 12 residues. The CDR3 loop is CASSQGFYGYTF. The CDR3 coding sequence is TGTGCCAGCAGTCAAGGGTTCTATGGCTACACCTTC.

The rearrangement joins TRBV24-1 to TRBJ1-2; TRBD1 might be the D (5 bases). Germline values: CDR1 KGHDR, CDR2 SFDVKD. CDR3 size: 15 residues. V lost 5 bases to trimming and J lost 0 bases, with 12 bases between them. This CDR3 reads CATSAPAGSNYGYTF. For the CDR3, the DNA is TGTGCCACCAGTGCCCCTGCAGGGTCTAACTATGGCTACACCTTC.

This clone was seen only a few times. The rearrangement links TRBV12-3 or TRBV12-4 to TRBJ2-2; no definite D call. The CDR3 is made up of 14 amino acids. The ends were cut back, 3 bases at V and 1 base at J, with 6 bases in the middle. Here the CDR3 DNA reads TGTGCCAGCAGTTTTCGACAGAACACCGGGGAGCTGTTTTTT. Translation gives CASSFRQNTGELFF.

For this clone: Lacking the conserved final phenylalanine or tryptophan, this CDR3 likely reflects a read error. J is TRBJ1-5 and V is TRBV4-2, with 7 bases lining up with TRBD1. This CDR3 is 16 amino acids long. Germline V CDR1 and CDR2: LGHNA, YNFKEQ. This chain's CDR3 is CDSSQANRGSNQPQHY. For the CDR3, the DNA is TGTGACAGCAGCCAAGCGAACAGGGGTAGCAATCAGCCCCAGCATTAT.

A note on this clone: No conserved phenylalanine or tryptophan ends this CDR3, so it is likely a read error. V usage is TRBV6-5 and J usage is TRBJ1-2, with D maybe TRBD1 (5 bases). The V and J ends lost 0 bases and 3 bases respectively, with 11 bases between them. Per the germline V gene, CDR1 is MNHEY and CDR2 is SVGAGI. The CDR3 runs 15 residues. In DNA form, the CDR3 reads TGTGCCAGCAGTTACTCTCGTCCAGGGTACTATGGCTACACCTTA. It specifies CASSYSRPGYYGYTL.

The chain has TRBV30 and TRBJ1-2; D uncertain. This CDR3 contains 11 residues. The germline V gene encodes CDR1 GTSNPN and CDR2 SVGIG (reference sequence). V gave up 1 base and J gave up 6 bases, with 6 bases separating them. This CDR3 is CAWSDSDGYTF. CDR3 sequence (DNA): TGTGCCTGGAGTGATTCAGATGGCTACACCTTC.

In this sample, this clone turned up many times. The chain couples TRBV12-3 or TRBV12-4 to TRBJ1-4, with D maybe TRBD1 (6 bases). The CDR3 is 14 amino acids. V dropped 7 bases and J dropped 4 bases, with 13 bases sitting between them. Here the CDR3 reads CASNKQGLNEKLFF. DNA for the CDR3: TGTGCCAGCAACAAACAGGGCCTTAATGAAAAACTGTTTTTT.

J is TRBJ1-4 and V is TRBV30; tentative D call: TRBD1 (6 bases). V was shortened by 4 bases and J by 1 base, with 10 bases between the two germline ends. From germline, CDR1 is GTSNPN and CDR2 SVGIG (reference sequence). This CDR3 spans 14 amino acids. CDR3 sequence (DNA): TGTGCCTGGACTCGAGGGGGAACTAATGAAAAACTGTTTTTT. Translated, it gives CAWTRGGTNEKLFF.

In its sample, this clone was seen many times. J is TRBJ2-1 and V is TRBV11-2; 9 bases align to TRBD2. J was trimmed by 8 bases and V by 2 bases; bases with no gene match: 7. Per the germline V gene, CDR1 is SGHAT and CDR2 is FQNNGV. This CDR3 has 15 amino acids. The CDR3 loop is CASSLTAGGGDEQFF. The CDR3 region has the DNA TGTGCCAGCAGCTTAACAGCGGGAGGAGGGGATGAGCAGTTCTTC.

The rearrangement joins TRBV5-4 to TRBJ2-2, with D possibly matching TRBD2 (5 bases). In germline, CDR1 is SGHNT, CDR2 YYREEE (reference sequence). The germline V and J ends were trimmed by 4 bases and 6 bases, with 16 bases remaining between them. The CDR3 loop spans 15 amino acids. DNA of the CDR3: TGTGCCAGCAGCCCGAGGGAACGGGCCCCCGGGGAGCTGTTTTTT. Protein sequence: CASSPRERAPGELFF. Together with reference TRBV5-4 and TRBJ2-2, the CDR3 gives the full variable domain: ETGVTQSPTHLIKTRGQQVTLRCSSQSGHNTVSWYQQALGQGPQFIFQYYREEENGRGNFPPRFSGLQFPNYSSELNVNALELDDSALYLCASSPRERAPGELFFGEGSRLTVL.

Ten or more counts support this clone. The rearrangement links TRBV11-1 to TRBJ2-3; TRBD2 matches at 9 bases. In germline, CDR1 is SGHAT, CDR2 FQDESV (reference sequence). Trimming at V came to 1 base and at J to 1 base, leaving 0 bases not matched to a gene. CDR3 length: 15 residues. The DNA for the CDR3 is TGTGCCAGCAGCTTAGTAGCGGGAGGCACAGATACGCAGTATTTT. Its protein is CASSLVAGGTDTQYF.

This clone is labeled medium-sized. CDR3 protein: CASSDRLAGGNEQFF. The CDR3 coding sequence is TGTGCCAGCAGTGACCGGCTAGCGGGAGGGAATGAGCAGTTCTTC. This chain uses TRBV6-4 with TRBJ2-1, with 12 bases matching TRBD2. V lost 2 bases and J lost 7; bases outside the gene matches: 3. Per the germline V gene, CDR1 is MRHNA and CDR2 is SNTAGT. This CDR3 is 15 amino acids long.

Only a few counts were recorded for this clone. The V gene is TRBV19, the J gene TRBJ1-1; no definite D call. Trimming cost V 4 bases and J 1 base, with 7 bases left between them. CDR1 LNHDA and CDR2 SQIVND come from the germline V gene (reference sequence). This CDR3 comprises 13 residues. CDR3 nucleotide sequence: TGTGCCAGTAGTAGAAAGGAGAACACTGAAGCTTTCTTT. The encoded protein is CASSRKENTEAFF.

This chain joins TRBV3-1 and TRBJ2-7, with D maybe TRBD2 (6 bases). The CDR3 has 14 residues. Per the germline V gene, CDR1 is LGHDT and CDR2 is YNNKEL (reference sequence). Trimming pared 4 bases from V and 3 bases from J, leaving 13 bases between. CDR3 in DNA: TGTGCCAGCAGCCGCGGGACGGAGAGCTACGAGCAGTACTTC. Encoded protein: CASSRGTESYEQYF.

The CDR3 nucleotides read TGCAGTGCTAGAGGGTTGACAGGCTTGAACTATGGCTACACCTTC. Protein sequence: CSARGLTGLNYGYTF. V gene TRBV20-1 combines with J gene TRBJ1-2; tentatively, D is TRBD1 (6 bases). Between the trimmed V and J ends, which lost 1 base and 2 bases, there was a span of 14 bases. The CDR3 is made up of 15 amino acids. Germline values: CDR1 DFQATT, CDR2 SNEGSKA (reference sequence).